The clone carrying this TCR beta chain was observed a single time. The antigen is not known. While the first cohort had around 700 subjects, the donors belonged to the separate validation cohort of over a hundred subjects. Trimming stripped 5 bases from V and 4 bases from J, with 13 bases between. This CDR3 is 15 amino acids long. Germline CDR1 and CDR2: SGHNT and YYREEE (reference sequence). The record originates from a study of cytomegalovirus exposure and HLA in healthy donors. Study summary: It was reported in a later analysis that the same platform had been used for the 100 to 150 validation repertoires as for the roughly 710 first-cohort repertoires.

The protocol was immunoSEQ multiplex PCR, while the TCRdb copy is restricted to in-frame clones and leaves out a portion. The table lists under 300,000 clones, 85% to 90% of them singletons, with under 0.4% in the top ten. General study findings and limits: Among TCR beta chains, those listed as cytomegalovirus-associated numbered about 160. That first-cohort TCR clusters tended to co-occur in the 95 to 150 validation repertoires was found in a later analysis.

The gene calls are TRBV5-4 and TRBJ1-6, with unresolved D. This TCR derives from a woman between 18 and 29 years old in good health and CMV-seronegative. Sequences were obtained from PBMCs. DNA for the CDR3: TGTGCCAGCAGACAAGACCGAGCGTATAATTCACCCCTCCACTTT. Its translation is CASRQDRAYNSPLHF.